Below, one T cell receptor beta chain is given with its context. This clone was recorded a few times. No cognate antigen has been identified for it. No base quality values were provided; no much bigger clone lies one nucleotide off. In total, more than 500 healthy bone marrow donors made up the cohort. Cohort members were all nominally healthy when sampled, although unrecorded immune exposures were likely present. The donor was CMV seropositive and was included in the group of 300 or so seropositive cohort members. A peripheral blood sample was provided by each donor, and peripheral blood mononuclear cells were used for TCR beta sequencing. The Qiagen DNeasy Blood Extraction Kit was used to extract genomic DNA from the blood cell samples. This specimen belongs to a study of cytomegalovirus exposure and HLA in healthy donors (dated by TCRdb to about 2017). Study-wide context: An earlier analysis of about 560 of the donors reported about 300 Gb of sequence data and around 100 million unique TCR beta sequences obtained from about 170 million T cells. An early release covering roughly 640 HLA-typed donors comprised around 300 gigabases of sequencing data and around 85 million unique TCR sequences. Of the 300 to 400 genotyped donors, 65% to 90% fell in the genetic ancestry cluster associated with self-reported Caucasian donors. The aim of the study was to test whether cataloging public T cell receptors could identify signatures of past pathogen exposure. The study profiled the T cell repertoires of under 850 subjects by immunosequencing and related them to cytomegalovirus serostatus. A separate validation cohort of some 130 different subjects was used in addition to the roughly 640-subject first cohort. To predict cytomegalovirus infection status, the study combined high-throughput TCR immunosequencing, statistical association of individual TCRs with disease status, and machine learning. In a later analysis, previously published TCR beta repertoires from hundreds of donors were re-analyzed and high-resolution HLA genotyping was added so that TCR occurrence patterns could be studied. In the later analysis, no new phenotypic data were used to find candidate immune exposures; instead, reliance was placed on TCR beta sequences and their occurrence across donors. An earlier analysis of roughly 600 of the donors used high-throughput TCR beta sequencing to judge whether each TCR beta V gene segment behaved as functional or pseudogenic. Alongside the repertoire data, information on donor age, sex, ethnicity and CMV serostatus was compiled. A later genetic analysis used genome-wide SNP genotypes for about 60% of the 666 donors, treating that subset as a discovery cohort. Every repertoire in the discovery cohort had been generated on one and the same sequencing platform. Both class I and class II loci were covered by HLA typing, at four-digit resolution. The number of donors typed differed by locus, with roughly 620-640 for A, B, C, DRB1 and DQB1, more than 500 for DQA1, 606 for DPA1, and 400 to 490 for DPB1. Several DR-DQ haplotypes were treated as single units for association and clustering because of strong linkage in the cohort. Among 398 genotyped donors of the cohort, an average of approximately 240,000 unique TCR beta nucleotide sequences was sequenced per donor, of which about 18% were non-productive.

Study-level results and caveats: In a later analysis, several top co-occurrence clusters were reported to appear linked to parvovirus B19, influenza, CMV and Epstein-Barr virus. For the cohort, immune exposure information was limited to CMV serostatus. Roughly uniform sequencing depth across donors was assumed in presence/absence analyses, although this assumption may not hold. In a later analysis, most CMV-associated TCR beta chains were found to appear HLA-restricted, with HLA associations seemingly driven largely by CMV exposure. An earlier analysis of 587 of the donors showed that most TCR beta V segments appeared in productive rearrangements either about 90% or about 30% of the time, which broadly matched IMGT annotations. A later analysis found that HLA-associated TCR beta chains were more clonally expanded and had lower generation probabilities than equally common non-associated chains. Across donors, most TCR sequences were observed very rarely, whereas some public TCRs were present in many individuals. The authors suggested that the approach could potentially be generalized to other disease states and immunological phenotypes. A further reported finding was that TCR beta sequences accurately predicted the HLA-A and HLA-B alleles for most subjects in the first cohort. At a false discovery rate of 0.05, a later analysis linked about 17,000 TCR beta sequences to specific HLA alleles. The study listed 164 TCR beta chains as associated with cytomegalovirus. A later genetic analysis associated a missense DCLRE1C variant with V-gene and J-gene trimming of TCR beta chains, and an independent cohort replicated the association. The classifier was reported to diagnose cytomegalovirus status with high specificity and sensitivity in both the original and validation cohorts. Strong co-occurrence of HLA alleles, especially DR and DQ, made assigning TCR associations to individual alleles difficult. Because the 87-base-pair reads could not distinguish some IMGT-functional V segments, including TRBV6-2 and TRBV6-3, those segments were excluded. The sequencing pipeline was judged likely to have produced a cluster of highly shared sequence variants as a technical artifact. In this cohort, only TCR beta chains were sequenced, and detectable features were limited by the absence of alpha or paired-chain data. A few of the identified cytomegalovirus-associated TCR beta chains were confirmed in vitro to be specific for cytomegalovirus antigens. Because counts were too low, some 17 rarely observed V segments, including chromosome 9 orphons, were excluded from the earlier analysis of 587 of the donors. Linkage disequilibrium might explain the correlated functional status among segregating V segments, but an unknown experimental factor could not be ruled out. Because some donors lacked HLA typing at each locus, the association tests relied only on the typed subset. In a later analysis, the rate of TCR association differed among HLA loci, with DRB1 alleles having the most associated TCRs and HLA-C alleles having the fewest. Compared with the roughly 710-donor mean, donors in an Asian-associated ancestry cluster had fewer N-insertions in productive TCRs, according to a later genetic analysis.

The germline V gene (reference sequence) specifies WNHNN as CDR1 and SYGVQD as CDR2. Including the terminal cysteine and phenylalanine, the CDR3 comprises 18 residues. Of the read, only the CDR3 DNA is kept; its 54 bases are in frame from base 1. V trim: 6 bases; J trim: 0 bases; unmatched bases: 12. The library was generated by the immunoSEQ multiplex PCR assay. A mixture of 60 forward primers for TCR Vbeta segments and 13 reverse primers for TCR Jbeta segments was used in the multiplex PCR. The CDR3 region of rearranged TCR beta genes was amplified from genomic DNA with a multiplex PCR assay. On the Illumina HiSeq System, the amplified TCR beta libraries were sequenced as 87-base-pair reads. From the authors' description of their analysis: In a later analysis, about 80 million unique TCR beta chains were counted across the 666 repertoires, and roughly 11 million of these chains were shared by at least two donors. Raw reads were error-corrected and collapsed into unique sequences with a nearest-neighbor algorithm that merged closely related sequences to remove PCR and sequencing errors. To assign V, D and J gene segments, CDR3 sequences were aligned to IMGT reference sequences. Each retained sequence needed at least a six-nucleotide match to both a V gene segment and a J gene segment. A rearrangement counted as productive if the CDR3 had no stop codons and remained in frame with V and J, and every other rearrangement counted as non-productive. Following IMGT convention, CDR3 was defined as the stretch from the second conserved V-encoded cysteine up to the conserved J-encoded phenylalanine. The earlier analysis of some 580 of the donors excluded any sequence lacking an unambiguous match to a single V gene segment. An earlier analysis of fewer than 750 of the donors classified V segments as functional when productive rearrangements were above 56.7% and as segregating when the standard deviation between donors was above 5%. A statistical classification framework was built to diagnose cytomegalovirus status from the catalog of TCR beta chain sequences. In a later analysis, V and J genes were assigned by comparing TCR nucleotide sequences against IMGT/GENE-DB human TR gene sequences. A later analysis assigned CDR3 sequences and most-parsimonious VDJ recombination scenarios with the TCRdist pipeline. In a later analysis, each TCR beta chain was defined by its CDR3 amino acid sequence together with its V-gene family, and reads lacking a unique V-gene family were excluded. In a later analysis, nearly 600 highly shared, low-generation-probability nucleotide sequences were removed to address suspected cross-contamination and a sequencing artifact. In a later analysis, a clonal expansion index was calculated for each public chain from normalized within-repertoire ranks of inferred template counts. In a later analysis, generation probabilities were computed with a VDJ recombination model fitted to out-of-frame rearrangements, and the resulting probabilities were checked against IGoR. In a later analysis, TCR-TCR, TCR-HLA and TCR-CMV co-occurrence was scored with hypergeometric tests, and a repertoire-size bias correction was applied to TCR pairs. False discovery rates were estimated in a later analysis by permuting HLA or CMV assignments 20 times. In a later analysis, co-occurring TCRs were grouped using DBSCAN, and TCRdist sequence similarity was added for clustering within HLA-allele-positive subsets. For co-occurrence clustering, repertoires with fewer than 30,000 or more than 120,000 public chains were excluded, along with five or six repertoires with anomalous nucleotide sharing. Imported from immuneACCESS, the table was reduced by TCRdb to in-frame sequences with V and J called. These copies leave out some clones; in studies compared against another copy, an unresolved V gene accounts for under half, and the cause of the remainder is not known. The V and J calls and clone size were taken over from that table, and D and trimming were inferred from the DNA. In this sample the table shows 120,000 or so clones, around 76% of which occur a single time. Roughly 16% of the sample goes to the ten largest clones.

This TCR was sampled from a man aged 45-65 years in good health and CMV-seropositive. This chain joins TRBV10-1 to TRBJ2-3; TRBD2 lines up with 10 middle nucleotides. Material: PBMCs. In nucleotides, the sequence is TGCGCCAGCAGGGGGAGGCTAGCGGGGGTCCCGAGCACAGATACGCAGTATTTT. It translates as CASRGRLAGVPSTDTQYF.